Below, 30 T cell receptor beta chains from the same sample are listed, as sequenced in a study of T cells in Graves' hyperthyroidism and ophthalmopathy. RNA transcripts served as the template for amplifying TCR beta CDR3 regions. The TCR CDR3 first-round RT-PCR relied on the HTBI primer set. From the multiplex PCR reads, TCRdb called clonotypes with MiXCR, one entry per CDR3 protein. The table lists around 280,000 distinct CDR3 sequences, roughly 13% of them singletons. The specimen was blood. The receptors come from a woman aged 40 to 50 with Graves' hyperthyroidism.

This clonotype was counted at least ten times. This chain uses TRBV7-8 with TRBJ2-2; D not resolved. Trimming removed 1 base at V and 3 bases at J, with 6 bases between. From germline, CDR1 is SGHVS and CDR2 FQNEAQ. The CDR3 spans 14 residues. As DNA, the CDR3 is TGTGCCAGCAGCTTAGTCAGTTACACCGGGGAGCTGTTTTTT. Encoded protein: CASSLVSYTGELFF.

This chain links TRBV29-1 with TRBJ2-1, with 13 positions matching TRBD2. The germline V gene encodes CDR1 SQVTM and CDR2 ANQGSEA. With 4 bases clipped from V and 3 bases from J, the junction kept 6 bases outside the gene matches. The CDR3 consists of 16 residues. The CDR3 nucleotides read TGCAGCGTTGTTAAAACTAGCGGGAGGGTCTACAATGAGCAGTTCTTC. Protein: CSVVKTSGRVYNEQFF.

With regard to this clonotype: One end of the junction fails to match germline, which may point to a read error. The V gene is TRBV6-1, the J gene TRBJ1-2; 11 bases fit TRBD1. The germline V gene encodes CDR1 MNHNS and CDR2 SASEGT. The CDR3 has 17 residues. This CDR3 is CASGDPGTGGLDYGYTF. The CDR3 DNA is TGTGCCAGCGGTGATCCCGGGACAGGGGGATTAGACTATGGCTACACCTTC.

In its sample, this clonotype was seen many times. The V call is TRBV7-9, the J call TRBJ1-5; D may be TRBD1 (5 bases). The CDR3 sequence is 13 residues long. From germline, CDR1 is SEHNR and CDR2 FQNEAQ (reference sequence). Between the trimmed V and J ends, which lost 5 bases and 10 bases, there was a span of 15 bases. The chain's CDR3 is CASSPRDGDPQHF. The DNA for the CDR3 is TGTGCCAGCAGCCCCCGGGACGGGGACCCCCAGCATTTT.

This clonotype was counted many times. The CDR3: CSARDSGTSGMGTDTQYF. The CDR3 coding sequence is TGCAGTGCTAGAGATTCCGGGACTAGCGGGATGGGCACAGATACGCAGTATTTT. The chain carries TRBV20-1 and TRBJ2-3; 13 nucleotides align to TRBD2. The CDR3 sequence is 18 residues long. Germline V gives CDR1 DFQATT, CDR2 SNEGSKA (reference sequence). After removal of 0 bases from V and 1 base from J, the junction contained 7 bases not matched to a gene.

This clonotype was seen a handful of times. The J gene is TRBJ1-1, the V gene TRBV30; D is undetermined. The V gene's germline CDR1 is GTSNPN and CDR2 SVGIG (reference sequence). Trimming removed 5 bases from V and 11 bases from J, with 18 bases in between. The length of the CDR3 is 12 residues. The CDR3 loop is CAWGSPSRWAFF. CDR3 nucleotide sequence: TGTGCCTGGGGAAGCCCCTCCAGATGGGCTTTCTTT.

This sequence joins TRBV5-1 and TRBJ2-7, with D hard to call. Trimming shortened V by 0 bases and J by 5 bases, and 12 bases separated the two germline ends. The germline V gene encodes CDR1 SGHRS and CDR2 YFSETQ. This CDR3 region has 14 residues. CDR3 DNA sequence: TGCGCCAGCAGCTTGGGGACGGAAGGAAACGAGCAGTACTTC. It specifies CASSLGTEGNEQYF.

The chain is built from TRBV10-2 and TRBJ2-3, with 8 bases fitting TRBD2. J gave up 3 bases and V 0 bases, and 2 bases lay outside the gene matches. CDR3 size: 15 residues. CDR1 and CDR2 from the germline V gene are WSHSY and SAAADI. The CDR3 protein is CASSESREVTDTQYF. The CDR3 bases are TGCGCCAGCAGTGAGTCGCGGGAGGTAACAGATACGCAGTATTTT.

This clonotype was observed at least ten times. The rearrangement joins TRBV18 to TRBJ2-2; D is unresolved. This CDR3 is 11 amino acids long. Germline V gene data show CDR1 as KGHSH and CDR2 as LQKENI. V lost 5 bases to trimming and J lost 8 bases, with 6 bases between them. CDR3 in amino acids: CASSAQGELFF. CDR3 nucleotides: TGTGCCAGCTCAGCCCAGGGGGAGCTGTTTTTT.

CDR3: CASRGPTGELFF. The CDR3 DNA sequence: TGTGCCAGCAGGGGGCCGACCGGGGAGCTGTTTTTT. This rearrangement joins TRBV27 to TRBJ2-2, with D tentatively TRBD1 (5 bases). The germline gives CDR1 MNHEY, CDR2 SMNVEV (reference sequence). CDR3 length: 12 amino acids. The V and J ends lost 6 bases and 5 bases respectively, with 7 bases between them.

This clonotype was seen at least ten times. This chain joins TRBV7-3 and TRBJ2-1; no firm D call. The CDR3 runs to 13 residues. V lost 8 bases to trimming and J lost 0 bases, with 8 bases between them. The germline V gene encodes CDR1 SGHTA and CDR2 FQGTGA. For the CDR3, the DNA is TGTGCCAGCGCGCTCAGCTCCTACAATGAGCAGTTCTTC. Its protein is CASALSSYNEQFF.

The chain links TRBV19 to TRBJ2-1; D remains ambiguous. Germline CDR1 LNHDA, CDR2 SQIVND (reference sequence). Trimming took 4 bases from V and 3 from J, leaving 13 bases between them. The CDR3 sequence is 15 residues long. The CDR3 reads CASSRTDTYYNEQFF. The CDR3 nucleotides are TGTGCCAGTAGTAGGACGGATACCTACTACAATGAGCAGTTCTTC.

This clonotype was recorded many times. The genes are TRBV28 and TRBJ2-7; 10 bases are shared with TRBD2. Germline CDR1 and CDR2: MDHEN and SYDVKM. The V gene end was trimmed by 6 bases and the J gene end by 0 bases; junction bases not matched to a gene: 5. This CDR3 comprises 15 residues. As DNA, the CDR3 is TGTGCCAGCAGAGCCCGGACTAGCGGCTCCTACGAGCAGTACTTC. This codes for CASRARTSGSYEQYF.

The chain recombines TRBV28 with TRBJ2-2, with D tentatively TRBD2 (6 bases). Between the trimmed V and J ends, which lost 6 bases and 0 bases, there was a span of 14 bases. The V gene's germline CDR1 is MDHEN and CDR2 SYDVKM. The CDR3 extends over 16 amino acids. The CDR3 sequence: CASRLIRETNTGELFF. CDR3 sequence (DNA): TGTGCCAGCAGATTGATACGGGAGACGAACACCGGGGAGCTGTTTTTT.

This clonotype was observed at least ten times. The V call is TRBV3-1, the J call TRBJ2-1, with TRBD2 matching 16 bases. The ends lost 7 bases at V and 12 bases at J; junction bases unmatched: 9. Germline CDR1 LGHDT, CDR2 YNNKEL (reference sequence). This CDR3 region has 15 residues. CDR3 amino acids: CASTPGLAGGGAQFF. DNA for the CDR3: TGTGCCAGCACCCCGGGACTAGCGGGAGGGGGGGCGCAGTTCTTC.

This clonotype was seen many times. In DNA, the CDR3 is TGTGCCAGCAGTCCCGGGACTTCCTTCTCCTACGAGCAGTACTTC. Translation gives CASSPGTSFSYEQYF. The chain is built from TRBV7-2 and TRBJ2-7; D is perhaps TRBD2 (6 bases). The CDR3 has 15 residues. The V and J ends lost 6 bases and 0 bases respectively, with 15 bases between them. Germline assignment: CDR1 SGHTA and CDR2 FQGNSA.

This clonotype was observed a few times. The rearrangement joins TRBV7-9 to TRBJ1-5, with no clear D. This CDR3 comprises 13 residues. The germline V gene encodes CDR1 SEHNR and CDR2 FQNEAQ (reference sequence). Trimming took 5 bases from V and 5 from J, leaving 10 bases between them. CDR3 nucleotides: TGTGCCAGCAGCCCCGGATGGGATCAGCCCCAGCATTTT. Its translation: CASSPGWDQPQHF.

Comments on this clonotype: A much larger clone is a single base away; this may be a read error. This sequence joins TRBV20-1 and TRBJ2-3; D perhaps matches TRBD2 (6 bases). The germline V gene encodes CDR1 DFQATT and CDR2 SNEGSKA (reference sequence). CDR3 size: 16 residues. The DNA of the CDR3 is TGCAGTGCTAGTACCCGGACTATCACTAGCACAAATACGCAGTATTTT. Translating it yields CSASTRTITSTNTQYF.

This clonotype occurred a few times. CDR3 in amino acids: CASSPLSKGGELFF. The CDR3 region has the DNA TGTGCCAGCAGCCCCCTGAGCAAAGGCGGGGAGCTGTTTTTT. The V and J genes are TRBV28 and TRBJ2-2; D unresolved. Between the trimmed V and J ends, which lost 6 bases and 7 bases, there was a span of 15 bases. Germline-derived CDR1 and CDR2 are MDHEN and SYDVKM. The CDR3 totals 14 residues.

This clonotype was counted many times. The chain uses TRBV7-8 and TRBJ2-1, with a weak D call TRBD1 (5 bases). Trimming removed 5 bases at V and 7 bases at J, with 15 bases between. The CDR3 is 14 residues long. Germline lookup yields CDR1 SGHVS and CDR2 FQNEAQ. In DNA, the CDR3 is TGTGCCAGCAGCGACAGATCCCTGAGGAATGAGCAGTTCTTC. Its protein product is CASSDRSLRNEQFF.

This clonotype was detected many times. The rearrangement links TRBV28 to TRBJ1-4, with D perhaps TRBD1 (5 bases). CDR1 and CDR2 (germline): MDHEN, SYDVKM. CDR3 length: 15 amino acids. V was trimmed by 3 bases and J by 6 bases, leaving 14 bases between them. The CDR3 loop reads CASSLLGTGHEKLFF. Written as DNA, the CDR3 is TGTGCCAGCAGTTTGTTAGGGACTGGGCATGAAAAACTGTTTTTT.

This clonotype appeared many times. The genes are TRBV28 and TRBJ2-1; D gene uncertain. V lost 5 bases and J 4 bases, leaving 12 bases between the germline ends. CDR1 and CDR2 from the germline V gene are MDHEN and SYDVKM. There are 14 residues in the CDR3. Written as DNA, the CDR3 is TGTGCCAGCAGTCTTGGTGCACCTTACAATGAGCAGTTCTTC. It specifies CASSLGAPYNEQFF.

This clonotype was detected many times. The genes are TRBV6-1 and TRBJ2-1; 7 bases line up with TRBD2. Germline V gives CDR1 MNHNS, CDR2 SASEGT. This CDR3 comprises 16 residues. Losses at the gene ends were 5 bases for V and 1 base for J; bases not matched to a gene: 8. CDR3: CASSSSRLASYNEQFF. CDR3 nucleotide sequence: TGTGCCAGCAGTTCTTCTCGACTAGCTTCCTACAATGAGCAGTTCTTC.

This clonotype was counted ten times or more. This chain connects TRBV2 to TRBJ1-1, with D possibly TRBD1 on 5 matching bases. CDR1 is SNHLY, CDR2 FYNNEI, per germline. The germline V and J ends were trimmed by 6 bases and 4 bases, with 18 bases remaining between them. The length of the CDR3 is 15 residues. CDR3 region: CASRGGSTGRTEAFF. Here the CDR3 DNA reads TGTGCCAGCAGGGGGGGGAGTACAGGACGCACTGAAGCTTTCTTT.

This clonotype was observed a few times. The genes are TRBV4-1 and TRBJ2-7; 7 bases align to TRBD2. This CDR3 comprises 16 residues. The V gene end was trimmed by 3 bases and the J gene end by 2 bases; junction bases not matched to a gene: 10. Germline-derived CDR1 and CDR2 are MGHRA and YSYEKL. CDR3 sequence: CASSQGSAGVPYEQYF. CDR3 bases: TGCGCCAGCAGCCAGGGTTCCGCGGGAGTTCCCTACGAGCAGTACTTC.

This clonotype was counted a few times. The chain combines TRBV6-5 with TRBJ1-1; D ambiguous. CDR1 and CDR2 (germline): MNHEY, SVGAGI. Trimming removed 0 bases at V and 6 bases at J, with 11 bases between. The CDR3 has 14 residues. The CDR3 sequence is CASSYSEGRSEAFF. Written as DNA, the CDR3 is TGTGCCAGCAGTTACTCGGAGGGAAGGTCTGAAGCTTTCTTT.

This clonotype has a count of ten or more. The V and J genes are TRBV10-3 and TRBJ2-7, with D possibly TRBD2 on 6 matching bases. V lost 3 bases, J lost 2 bases, and 11 bases lay in between. The germline V gene has CDR1 ENHRY and CDR2 SYGVKD. The CDR3 has 14 residues. As DNA, the CDR3 is TGTGCCATCAGTGATGACGGGAGAACCTACGAGCAGTACTTC. Amino acids: CAISDDGRTYEQYF.

V is TRBV20-1 and J is TRBJ2-7; D is unclear. The length of the CDR3 is 13 residues. Germline lookup yields CDR1 DFQATT and CDR2 SNEGSKA (reference sequence). V lost 2 bases, J lost 2 bases, and 10 bases lay in between. In nucleotides, the CDR3 is TGCAGTGCTAGATCGGGCAGGACCTACGAGCAGTACTTC. Its protein product is CSARSGRTYEQYF.

In this sample, this clonotype turned up a few times. This chain uses TRBV5-1 with TRBJ1-4; perhaps TRBD1 as D (5 bases). V lost 2 bases and J lost 9, with 14 bases in between. CDR1 is SGHRS and CDR2 is YFSETQ in the germline V gene. The CDR3 spans 14 residues. CDR3 residues: CASSFTGGGKKLFF. In DNA form, the CDR3 reads TGCGCCAGCAGCTTCACGGGGGGGGGAAAAAAACTGTTTTTT.

The chain carries TRBV27 and TRBJ1-5, with D perhaps TRBD1 (5 bases). Per the germline V gene, CDR1 is MNHEY and CDR2 is SMNVEV (reference sequence). V was cut by 5 bases and J by 5 bases, with 16 bases left in between. The length of the CDR3 is 15 residues. The DNA of the CDR3 is TGTGCCAGCAGTGCAGGGACGATGCAATATCAGCCCCAGCATTTT. Its protein is CASSAGTMQYQPQHF.